The source of this T cell receptor (beta chain) is a study of post-analysis software for immune sequencing data. General study points: Batch-matched samples strongly co-clustered by F measure.

Note on this clonotype: Its specificity is unknown.

Unique molecular identifiers had been added to the TCR beta cDNA libraries. Each CDR3 protein gets one entry after TCRdb re-called the PCR reads with MiXCR. The table includes about 560,000 distinct CDR3 sequences, roughly 47% detected once. This TCR came from a girl aged 10-17 years with multiple sclerosis. Sequenced input: blood.

The CDR3 DNA reads TGTGCCAGCAGTGCGCCCCGAGGGTTCTACGAGCAGTACTTC. Translated: CASSAPRGFYEQYF. The J gene is TRBJ2-7, the V gene TRBV2; the D gene is possibly TRBD2 (5 bases). The CDR3 spans 14 residues. Germline-derived CDR1 and CDR2 are SNHLY and FYNNEI. The V end lost 4 bases, the J end lost 3 bases, and 13 bases lay between the germline ends.